This T cell receptor beta chain was observed in a study of beta chain features in type 1 diabetes. Findings of the study overall: Within each of all four CD4+ subsets, Type 1 diabetes patients had TCRB CDR3s that were moderately but significantly shorter.

Looked up from germline, CDR1 is SGHDT and CDR2 is YYEEEE. This CDR3 is built from 14 residues. The trim removed 0 bases at V and 5 bases at J, leaving 2 bases unmatched. Isolated RNA was reverse transcribed in full, so expressed TCRB transcripts were sequenced. Sequencing was performed with immunoSEQ multiplex PCR; in TCRdb, only in-frame clones are kept and a portion is missing. The table shows some 250,000 clones, with 9.5% to 13% occurring only once. This clone was found a few times. The antigen remains undetermined. Source material: naive CD4+ T cells from blood. The clonotype originates from a man aged 25-40 years with type 1 diabetes. The chain links TRBV5-6 to TRBJ2-5, with 9 bases identical to TRBD2. The CDR3: CASSLGLAGETQYF. CDR3 in DNA: TGTGCCAGCAGCTTGGGGCTAGCGGGGGAGACCCAGTACTTC.